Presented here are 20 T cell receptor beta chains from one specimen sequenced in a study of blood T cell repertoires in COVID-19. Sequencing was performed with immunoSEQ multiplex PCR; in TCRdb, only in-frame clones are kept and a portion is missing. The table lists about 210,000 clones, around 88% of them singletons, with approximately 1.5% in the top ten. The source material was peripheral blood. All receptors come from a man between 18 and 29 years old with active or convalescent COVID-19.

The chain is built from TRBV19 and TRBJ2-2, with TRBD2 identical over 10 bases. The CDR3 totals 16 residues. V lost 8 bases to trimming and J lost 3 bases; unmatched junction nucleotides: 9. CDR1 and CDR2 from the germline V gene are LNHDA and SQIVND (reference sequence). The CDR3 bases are TGTGCCAGTGGGTCGACTAGCGGGCTTTACACCGGGGAGCTGTTTTTT. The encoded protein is CASGSTSGLYTGELFF. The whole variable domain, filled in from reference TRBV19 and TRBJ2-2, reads DGGITQSPKYLFRKEGQNVTLSCEQNLNHDAMYWYRQDPGQGLRLIYYSQIVNDFQKGDIAEGYSVSREKKESFPLTVTSAQKNPTAFYLCASGSTSGLYTGELFFGEGSRLTVL.

For the CDR3, the DNA is TGTGCCTGGAGTCTCTTAGGGGCGGGAGAGATAGATACGCAGTATTTT. Protein sequence: CAWSLLGAGEIDTQYF. The chain combines TRBV30 with TRBJ2-3, with 7 bases aligning to TRBD2. J gave up 5 bases and V 2 bases, and 13 bases lay outside the gene matches. This CDR3 is 16 amino acids long. In germline, CDR1 is GTSNPN, CDR2 SVGIG (reference sequence).

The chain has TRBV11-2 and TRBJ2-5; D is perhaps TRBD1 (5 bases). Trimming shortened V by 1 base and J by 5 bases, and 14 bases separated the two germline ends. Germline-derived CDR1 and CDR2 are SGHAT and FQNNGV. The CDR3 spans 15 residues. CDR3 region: CASSLGPAGMETQYF. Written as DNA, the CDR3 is TGTGCCAGCAGCTTAGGCCCAGCAGGGATGGAGACCCAGTACTTC.

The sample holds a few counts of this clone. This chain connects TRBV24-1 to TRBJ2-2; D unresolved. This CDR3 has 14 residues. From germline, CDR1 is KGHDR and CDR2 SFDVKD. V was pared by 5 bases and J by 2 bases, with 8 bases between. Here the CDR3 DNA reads TGTGCCACCAGTGTCAGATCCAACACCGGGGAGCTGTTTTTT. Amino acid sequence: CATSVRSNTGELFF.

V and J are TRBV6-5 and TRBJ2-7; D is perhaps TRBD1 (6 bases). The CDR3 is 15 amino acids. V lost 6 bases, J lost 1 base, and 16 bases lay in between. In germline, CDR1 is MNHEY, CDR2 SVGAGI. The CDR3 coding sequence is TGTGCCAGCAGGAGCCTGACAGGCCCGTCCTACGAGCAGTACTTC. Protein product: CASRSLTGPSYEQYF.

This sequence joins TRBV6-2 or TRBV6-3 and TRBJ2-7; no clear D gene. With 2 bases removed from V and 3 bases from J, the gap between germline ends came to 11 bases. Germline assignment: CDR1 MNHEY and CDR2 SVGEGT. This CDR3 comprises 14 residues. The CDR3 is CASSYGGSNYEQYF. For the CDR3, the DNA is TGTGCCAGCAGTTACGGCGGCAGCAACTACGAGCAGTACTTC.

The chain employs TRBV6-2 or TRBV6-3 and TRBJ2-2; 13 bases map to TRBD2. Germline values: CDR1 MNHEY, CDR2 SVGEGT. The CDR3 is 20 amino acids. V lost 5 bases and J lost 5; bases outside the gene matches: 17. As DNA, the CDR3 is TGTGCCAGCAGTCCACAAGTCCCCGGGCCGACTAGCGGGAGGACCGGGGAGCTGTTTTTT. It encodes CASSPQVPGPTSGRTGELFF.

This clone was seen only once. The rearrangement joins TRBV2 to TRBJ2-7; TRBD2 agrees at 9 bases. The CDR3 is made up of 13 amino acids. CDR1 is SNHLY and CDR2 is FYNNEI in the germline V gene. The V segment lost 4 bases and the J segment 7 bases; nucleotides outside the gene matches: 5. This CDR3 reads CASSGRTSVEQYF. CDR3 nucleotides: TGTGCCAGCAGTGGACGGACTAGCGTGGAGCAGTACTTC. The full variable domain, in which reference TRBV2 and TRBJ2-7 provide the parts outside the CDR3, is EPEVTQTPSHQVTQMGQEVILRCVPISNHLYFYWYRQILGQKVEFLVSFYNNEISEKSEIFDDQFSVERPDGSNFTLKIRSTKLEDSAMYFCASSGRTSVEQYFGPGTRLTVT.

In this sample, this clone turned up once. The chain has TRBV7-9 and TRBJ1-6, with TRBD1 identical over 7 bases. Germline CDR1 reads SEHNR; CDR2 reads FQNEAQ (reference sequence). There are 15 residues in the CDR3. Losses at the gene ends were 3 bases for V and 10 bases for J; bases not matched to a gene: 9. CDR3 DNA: TGTGCCAGCAGCTTTATTTCAGGGGGAGGATCACCCCTCCACTTT. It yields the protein CASSFISGGGSPLHF.

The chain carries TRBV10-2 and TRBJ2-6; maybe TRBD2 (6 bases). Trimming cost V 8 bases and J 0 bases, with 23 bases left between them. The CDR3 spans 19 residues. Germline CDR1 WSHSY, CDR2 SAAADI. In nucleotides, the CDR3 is TGCGCCAGCGATTCACGTATTAGCGGTGAGCACTCTGGGGCCAACGTCCTGACTTTC. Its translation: CASDSRISGEHSGANVLTF.

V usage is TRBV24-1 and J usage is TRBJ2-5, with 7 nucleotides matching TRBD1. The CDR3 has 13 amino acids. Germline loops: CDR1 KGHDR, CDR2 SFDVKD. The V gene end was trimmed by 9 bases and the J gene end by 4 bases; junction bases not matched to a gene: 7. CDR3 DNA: TGTGCCACCGGGGACAGTACCCGAGAGACCCAGTACTTC. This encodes CATGDSTRETQYF.

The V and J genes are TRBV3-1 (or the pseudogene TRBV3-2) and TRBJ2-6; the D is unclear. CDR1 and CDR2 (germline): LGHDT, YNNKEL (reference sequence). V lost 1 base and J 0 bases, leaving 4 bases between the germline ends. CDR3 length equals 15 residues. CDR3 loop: CASSQGNSGANVLTF. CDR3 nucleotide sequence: TGTGCCAGCAGCCAAGGTAACTCTGGGGCCAACGTCCTGACTTTC.

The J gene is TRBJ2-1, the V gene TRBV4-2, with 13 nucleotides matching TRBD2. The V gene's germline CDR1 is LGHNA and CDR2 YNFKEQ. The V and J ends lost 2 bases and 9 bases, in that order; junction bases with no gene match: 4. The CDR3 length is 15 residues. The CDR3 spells CASSQPGLAGAEQFF. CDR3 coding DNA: TGTGCCAGCAGCCAACCAGGACTAGCGGGAGCTGAGCAGTTCTTC.

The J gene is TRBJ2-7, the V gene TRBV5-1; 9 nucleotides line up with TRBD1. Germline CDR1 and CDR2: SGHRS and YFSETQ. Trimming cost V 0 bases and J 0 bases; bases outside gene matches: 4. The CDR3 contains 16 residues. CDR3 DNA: TGCGCCAGCAGCTTGGCCGGGACAGGGATCTCCTACGAGCAGTACTTC. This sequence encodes CASSLAGTGISYEQYF.

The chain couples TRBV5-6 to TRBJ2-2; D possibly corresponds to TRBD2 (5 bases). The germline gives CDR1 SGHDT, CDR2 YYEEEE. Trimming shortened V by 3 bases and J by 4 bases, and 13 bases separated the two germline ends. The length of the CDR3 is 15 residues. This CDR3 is CASSWKFEGTGELFF. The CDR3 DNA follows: TGTGCCAGCAGCTGGAAGTTTGAGGGCACCGGGGAGCTGTTTTTT. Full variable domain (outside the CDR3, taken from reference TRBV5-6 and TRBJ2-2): DAGVTQSPTHLIKTRGQQVTLRCSPKSGHDTVSWYQQALGQGPQFIFQYYEEEERQRGNFPDRFSGHQFPNYSSELNVNALLLGDSALYLCASSWKFEGTGELFFGEGSRLTVL.

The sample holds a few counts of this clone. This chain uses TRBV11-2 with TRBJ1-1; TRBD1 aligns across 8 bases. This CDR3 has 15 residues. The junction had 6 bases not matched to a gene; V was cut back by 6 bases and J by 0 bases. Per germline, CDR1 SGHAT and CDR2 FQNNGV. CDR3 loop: CASSRSTGVNTEAFF. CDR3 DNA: TGTGCCAGCAGTCGCTCGACAGGGGTGAACACTGAAGCTTTCTTT.

CDR3 protein: CASSAGDRRITDTQYF. The DNA of the CDR3 is TGTGCCAGCAGCGCCGGGGACAGGAGAATCACAGATACGCAGTATTTT. This chain connects TRBV9 to TRBJ2-3; TRBD1 matches at 8 bases. The V segment lost 3 bases and the J segment 2 bases; nucleotides outside the gene matches: 8. The CDR3 is 16 residues long. Germline lookup yields CDR1 SGDLS and CDR2 YYNGEE. Full variable domain (remainder filled in from reference TRBV9 and TRBJ2-3): DSGVTQTPKHLITATGQRVTLRCSPRSGDLSVYWYQQSLDQGLQFLIQYYNGEERAKGNILERFSAQQFPDLHSELNLSSLELGDSALYFCASSAGDRRITDTQYFGPGTRLTVL.

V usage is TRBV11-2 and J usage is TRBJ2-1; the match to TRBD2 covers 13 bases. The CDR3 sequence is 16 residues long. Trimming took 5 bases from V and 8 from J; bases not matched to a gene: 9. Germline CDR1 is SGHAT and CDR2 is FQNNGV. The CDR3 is CASSRTSGSSPYEQFF. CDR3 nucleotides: TGTGCCAGCAGCCGGACTAGCGGGAGTTCTCCCTATGAGCAGTTCTTC.

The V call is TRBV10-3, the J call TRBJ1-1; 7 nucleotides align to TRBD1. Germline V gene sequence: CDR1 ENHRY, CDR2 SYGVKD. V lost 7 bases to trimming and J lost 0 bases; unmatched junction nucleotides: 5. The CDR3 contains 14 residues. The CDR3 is CAIKATGMNTEAFF. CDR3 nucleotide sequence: TGTGCCATCAAGGCGACAGGGATGAACACTGAAGCTTTCTTT.

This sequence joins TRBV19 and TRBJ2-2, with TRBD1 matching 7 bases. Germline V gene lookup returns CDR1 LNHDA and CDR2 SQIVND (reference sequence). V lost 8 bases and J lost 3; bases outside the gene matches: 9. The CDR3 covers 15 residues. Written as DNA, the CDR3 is TGTGCCAGTGAATTAGGGCAGGGGGACACCGGGGAGCTGTTTTTT. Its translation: CASELGQGDTGELFF.